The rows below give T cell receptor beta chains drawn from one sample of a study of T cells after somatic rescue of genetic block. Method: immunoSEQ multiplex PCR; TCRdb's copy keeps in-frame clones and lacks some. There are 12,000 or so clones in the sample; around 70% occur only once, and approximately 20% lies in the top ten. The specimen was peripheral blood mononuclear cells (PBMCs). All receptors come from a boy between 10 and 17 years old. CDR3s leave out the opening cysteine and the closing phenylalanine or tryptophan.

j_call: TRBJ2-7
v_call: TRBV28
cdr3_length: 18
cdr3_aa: ASSPSGMPRLGGYSYEQY

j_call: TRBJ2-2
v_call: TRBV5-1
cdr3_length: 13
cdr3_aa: ASSFQGRGTGELF

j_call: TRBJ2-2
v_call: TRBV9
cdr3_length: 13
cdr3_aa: ASSVDAANTGELF

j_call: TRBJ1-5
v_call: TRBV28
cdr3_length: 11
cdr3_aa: ASSLDRSQPQH

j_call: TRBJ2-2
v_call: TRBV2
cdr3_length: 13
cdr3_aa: ASRAVVVLTGELF

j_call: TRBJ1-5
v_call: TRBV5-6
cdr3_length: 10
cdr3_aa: ASSLGDQPQH

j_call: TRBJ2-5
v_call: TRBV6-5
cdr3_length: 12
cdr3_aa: ASSYSIGDETQY

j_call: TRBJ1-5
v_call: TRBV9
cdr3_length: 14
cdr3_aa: ASSVGPPSWNQPQH

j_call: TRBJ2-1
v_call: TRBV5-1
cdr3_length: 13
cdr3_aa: ASSLVTSGRSEQF

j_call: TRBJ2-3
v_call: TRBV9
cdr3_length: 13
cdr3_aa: ASNPSGRDTDTQY

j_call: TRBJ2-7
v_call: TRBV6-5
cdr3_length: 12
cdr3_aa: ASSGLAESYEQY

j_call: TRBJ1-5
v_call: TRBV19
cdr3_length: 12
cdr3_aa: ASSQTGWDQPQH

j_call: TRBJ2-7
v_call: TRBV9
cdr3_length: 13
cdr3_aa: ASSVALAGVYEQY

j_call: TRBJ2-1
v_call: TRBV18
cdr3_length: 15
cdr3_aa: ASSPGLAGVGINEQF

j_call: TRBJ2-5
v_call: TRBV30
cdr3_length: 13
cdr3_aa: AWRGTGHIQETQY

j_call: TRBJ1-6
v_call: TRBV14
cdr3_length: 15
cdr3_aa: ASSLGPGSSYNSPLH

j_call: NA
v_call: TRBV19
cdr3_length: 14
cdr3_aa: ASSIDERGRAYEQY

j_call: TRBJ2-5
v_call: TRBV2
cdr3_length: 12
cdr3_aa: ASSEYAGLGTQY

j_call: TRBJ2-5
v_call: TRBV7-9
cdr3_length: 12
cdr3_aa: ASSPSGDKETQY

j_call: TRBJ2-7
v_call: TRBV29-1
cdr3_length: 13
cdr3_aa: SAKSGTGAFYGQY

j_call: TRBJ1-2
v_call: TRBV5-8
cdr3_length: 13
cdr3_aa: ASSHSSLRNYGYT

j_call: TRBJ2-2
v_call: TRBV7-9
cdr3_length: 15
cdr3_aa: ASSLYPRGLNTGELF

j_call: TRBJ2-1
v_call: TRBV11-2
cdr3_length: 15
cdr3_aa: ASSFRGKGPAHNEQF

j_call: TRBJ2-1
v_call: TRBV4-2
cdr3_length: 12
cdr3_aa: ASSLPGTNNEQF

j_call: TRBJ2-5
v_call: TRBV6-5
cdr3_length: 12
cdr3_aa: ASRLAGVQETQY

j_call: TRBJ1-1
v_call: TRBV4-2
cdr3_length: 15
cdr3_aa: ASSLAGQGPWNTEAF

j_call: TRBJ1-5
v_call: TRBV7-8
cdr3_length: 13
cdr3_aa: ASSPRQGFNQPQH

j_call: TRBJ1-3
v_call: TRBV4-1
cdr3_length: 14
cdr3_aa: ASSQVHRPEGNTIY

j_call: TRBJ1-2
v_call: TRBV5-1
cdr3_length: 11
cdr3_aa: ASSAGTGGGYT

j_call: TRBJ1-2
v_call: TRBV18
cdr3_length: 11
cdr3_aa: ASSPGQGKGYT

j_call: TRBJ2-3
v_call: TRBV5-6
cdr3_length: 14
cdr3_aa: ASSLGGRAPSDTQY

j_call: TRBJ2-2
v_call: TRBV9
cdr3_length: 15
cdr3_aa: ASSVGRGRPRGGELF

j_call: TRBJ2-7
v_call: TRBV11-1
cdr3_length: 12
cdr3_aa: ASSLGTGFYEQY

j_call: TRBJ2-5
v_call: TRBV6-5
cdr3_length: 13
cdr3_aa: ASSYAGLRGETQY

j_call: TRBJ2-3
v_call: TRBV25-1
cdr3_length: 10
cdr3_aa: ASTTTGTGQY

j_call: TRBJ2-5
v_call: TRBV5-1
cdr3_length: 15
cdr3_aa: ASSPGLAGSLQETQY

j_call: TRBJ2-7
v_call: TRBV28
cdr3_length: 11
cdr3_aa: ASSLGGYYEQY

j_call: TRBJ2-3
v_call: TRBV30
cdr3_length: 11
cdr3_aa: AWSVRTIDTQY

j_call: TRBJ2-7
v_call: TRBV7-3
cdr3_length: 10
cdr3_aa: ASSLSGGEQY

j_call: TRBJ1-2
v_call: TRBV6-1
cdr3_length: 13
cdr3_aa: ASSTGTGDVYGYT

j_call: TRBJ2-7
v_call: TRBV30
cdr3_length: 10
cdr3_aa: AWVGQGAEQY

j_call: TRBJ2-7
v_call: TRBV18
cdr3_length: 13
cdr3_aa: ASSPSGLASIEQY

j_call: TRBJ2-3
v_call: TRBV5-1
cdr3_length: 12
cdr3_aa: ASSLLQGTDTQY

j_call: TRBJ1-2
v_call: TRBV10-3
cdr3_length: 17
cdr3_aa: AISIRIYVKGQDNYGYT

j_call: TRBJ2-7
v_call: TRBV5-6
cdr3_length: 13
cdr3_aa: ASSAGLAGPYEQY

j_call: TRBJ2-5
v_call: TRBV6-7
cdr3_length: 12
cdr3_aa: ASSYSRGQETQY

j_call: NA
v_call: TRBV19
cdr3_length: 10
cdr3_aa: ASKQAPNEQY

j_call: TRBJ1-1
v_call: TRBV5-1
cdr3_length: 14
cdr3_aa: ASSLLYAGQNTEAF